Below are 32 T cell receptor beta chains sequenced from a single sample in a study of blood T cells in healthy people across ages. Alongside a J-beta primer mix, a sample-barcoded 5' primer served in a second PCR lasting about 7 to 11 cycles. TCRdb called the 5' RACE reads again in MiXCR, with one record for every CDR3 protein. Among over 700,000 distinct CDR3 sequences listed, 20% to 25% were seen once. The sample also formed part of further work on T cells of mothers and their children.

The sample was blood. Receptor source: a boy younger than 18 in good health.

This clonotype was recorded only once. J is TRBJ2-4 and V is TRBV6-5, with D tentatively TRBD2 (5 bases). Trimming shortened V by 6 bases and J by 0 bases, and 12 bases separated the two germline ends. CDR3 length equals 15 residues. The V gene's germline CDR1 is MNHEY and CDR2 SVGAGI. CDR3 DNA sequence: TGTGCCAGCAGGTCGCAGACTATAGCCAAAAACATTCAGTACTTC. Protein sequence: CASRSQTIAKNIQYF.

The chain combines TRBV6-5 with TRBJ2-5; tentative D call: TRBD2 (6 bases). The germline gives CDR1 MNHEY, CDR2 SVGAGI. V shed 8 bases and J shed 3 bases, with 13 bases lying between them. CDR3 size: 13 residues. The CDR3, as DNA: TGTGCCAGCGCCGCGGAGGGAGAAGAGACCCAGTACTTC. This encodes CASAAEGEETQYF.

The CDR3 loop is CTTPGTDTQYF. In DNA, the CDR3 is TGCACCACTCCGGGCACAGATACGCAGTATTTT. The rearrangement links TRBV29-1 to TRBJ2-3; D not resolved. CDR1 and CDR2 from the germline V gene are SQVTM and ANQGSEA. CDR3 size: 11 residues.

V gene TRBV6-2 or TRBV6-3 combines with J gene TRBJ2-5, with TRBD2 matching over 9 bases. The J call may be faulty, since TRBJ2-7 better matches the DNA end. This CDR3 contains 13 residues. CDR1 MNHEY and CDR2 SVGEGT come from the germline V gene. The CDR3 nucleotides read TGTGCCAGCAGTACCGGACTAGCGCGCGAGCAGTACTTC. The encoded protein is CASSTGLAREQYF.

A few counts support this clonotype. The chain combines TRBV28 with TRBJ2-5, with D possibly matching TRBD1 (5 bases). The J call is uncertain, as TRBJ2-1 better fits the DNA end. CDR1 and CDR2 from the germline V gene are MDHEN and SYDVKM. The CDR3 is 14 residues long. CDR3 amino acids: CASSSRTLWNEQFF. In DNA, the CDR3 is TGTGCCAGCAGTTCCAGGACACTCTGGAATGAGCAGTTCTTC.

A few counts support this clonotype. The CDR3 loop is CASRTGLQLGYEQYF. The CDR3 DNA reads TGTGCCAGCAGAACTGGACTGCAGCTAGGGTACGAGCAGTACTTC. The genes are TRBV28 and TRBJ2-7, with D tentatively TRBD2 (5 bases). Germline values: CDR1 MDHEN, CDR2 SYDVKM. This CDR3 contains 15 residues. With 6 bases removed from V and 4 bases from J, the gap between germline ends came to 19 bases.

There are a few counts of this clonotype. This sequence joins TRBV7-2 and TRBJ2-3; possible D gene TRBD2, 7 bases. The V end lost 5 bases, the J end lost 8 bases, and 17 bases lay between the germline ends. The CDR3 totals 14 residues. CDR1 and CDR2 from the germline V gene are SGHTA and FQGNSA. The CDR3 DNA follows: TGTGCCAGCAGCCTAGAGGGGGGGCCTGGTACGCAGTATTTT. It codes for CASSLEGGPGTQYF.

This clonotype was counted ten times or more. V and J are TRBV11-3 and TRBJ1-2; 7 bases fit TRBD1. V gave up 0 bases and J gave up 3 bases; unmatched junction bases: 7. The CDR3 totals 16 residues. CDR1 is SGHNT and CDR2 is YENEEA in the germline V gene. CDR3 region: CASSLEGRQGDYGYTF. CDR3 sequence (DNA): TGTGCCAGCAGCTTAGAGGGTCGACAGGGAGACTATGGCTACACCTTC.

V gene TRBV28 combines with J gene TRBJ2-5, with D tentatively TRBD2 (6 bases). The germline V gene has CDR1 MDHEN and CDR2 SYDVKM. This CDR3 region has 14 residues. Trimming shortened V by 7 bases and J by 4 bases, and 16 bases separated the two germline ends. The DNA for the CDR3 is TGTGCCAGCACACCGACGGGGGAGAGAGAGACCCAGTACTTC. Its translation: CASTPTGERETQYF.

The chain carries TRBV19 and TRBJ2-2, with 11 positions matching TRBD1. The CDR3 length is 14 residues. V was pared by 4 bases and J by 6 bases, with 1 base of the junction left unmatched. Germline V CDR1 and CDR2: LNHDA, SQIVND (reference sequence). The CDR3 reads CASSRGQGAGELFF. The CDR3 DNA is TGTGCCAGTAGTAGGGGACAGGGGGCCGGGGAGCTGTTTTTT.

There are a few counts of this clonotype. In DNA, the CDR3 is TGTGCCAGCAGTTACGACACCAAAAACATTCAGTACTTC. The encoded protein is CASSYDTKNIQYF. The rearrangement links TRBV6-2 or TRBV6-3 to TRBJ2-4; D not certain. The V and J ends lost 2 bases and 2 bases respectively, with 4 bases between them. CDR3 length: 13 residues. Germline CDR1 reads MNHEY; CDR2 reads SVGEGT.

V gene TRBV6-2 or TRBV6-3 combines with J gene TRBJ2-5; 7 bases match TRBD2. The DNA end is more similar to TRBJ2-7, so the J call may be wrong. This CDR3 spans 16 amino acids. The germline gives CDR1 MNHEY, CDR2 SVGEGT. The CDR3 bases are TGTGCCAGCAGTACCCTTGGGGACTATATTCGGAACGAGCAGTACTTC. Protein: CASSTLGDYIRNEQYF.

The chain joins TRBV5-1 to TRBJ2-1; unclear D gene. The CDR3 loop spans 17 amino acids. V lost 4 bases and J 0 bases, leaving 17 bases between the germline ends. The germline gives CDR1 SGHRS, CDR2 YFSETQ. CDR3 bases: TGCGCCAGCAGCGATTCCGCCGGCTCACCCTCCTACAATGAGCAGTTCTTC. This translates into CASSDSAGSPSYNEQFF.

This clonotype was counted between two and nine times. J is TRBJ2-5 and V is TRBV5-5; 7 positions agree with TRBD1. The J call could be wrong; TRBJ2-1 is a better fit for the DNA end. In germline, CDR1 is SGHKS, CDR2 YYEKEE (reference sequence). The CDR3 extends over 16 amino acids. The chain's CDR3 is CASSLTGTVFYNEQFF. In DNA form, the CDR3 reads TGTGCCAGCAGCTTAACTGGGACAGTTTTCTACAATGAGCAGTTCTTC.

V usage is TRBV2 and J usage is TRBJ2-5; TRBD1 matches 7 bases. The CDR3 sequence is 15 residues long. V lost 6 bases and J lost 3; bases outside the gene matches: 10. The V gene's germline CDR1 is SNHLY and CDR2 FYNNEI. CDR3 sequence: CASRTTGTAEETQYF. Written as DNA, the CDR3 is TGTGCCAGCAGAACTACCGGGACAGCAGAAGAGACCCAGTACTTC.

The V call is TRBV13, the J call TRBJ2-3; 7 bases line up with TRBD2. The V gene end was trimmed by 4 bases and the J gene end by 8 bases; junction bases not matched to a gene: 15. From germline, CDR1 is PRHDT and CDR2 FYEKMQ (reference sequence). The CDR3 extends over 16 amino acids. CDR3 amino acids: CASSSPAGLWSGTQYF. The CDR3 DNA reads TGTGCCAGCAGCTCCCCAGCGGGATTGTGGTCAGGTACGCAGTATTTT.

V gene TRBV7-2 combines with J gene TRBJ2-3; D call uncertain. V lost 3 bases and J 2 bases, leaving 15 bases between the germline ends. CDR3 length: 16 residues. Germline assignment: CDR1 SGHTA and CDR2 FQGNSA. CDR3 nucleotides: TGTGCCAGCAGCTTGAAGGATTCGCCATACACAGATACGCAGTATTTT. The encoded protein is CASSLKDSPYTDTQYF.

This clonotype was observed a few times. The chain combines TRBV11-2 with TRBJ1-1; 9 bases are a match to TRBD1. Germline loops: CDR1 SGHAT, CDR2 FQNNGV. With V trimmed by 2 bases and J by 6 bases, 22 bases remained unmatched. CDR3 length: 20 amino acids. The CDR3 bases are TGTGCCAGCAGCTTAATGGTGGTGCCCGGGACAGGGCTAAAATTAGCTGAAGCTTTCTTT. Amino acids: CASSLMVVPGTGLKLAEAFF.

Only a few counts were recorded for this clonotype. This rearrangement joins TRBV7-3 to TRBJ2-6; no reliable D call. Germline V CDR1 and CDR2: SGHTA, FQGTGA. V was clipped by 1 base and J by 4 bases, with 11 bases between them. This CDR3 comprises 16 residues. CDR3 protein: CASSLIPPEGANVLTF. The CDR3, as DNA: TGTGCCAGCAGCTTAATCCCCCCGGAGGGGGCCAACGTCCTGACTTTC.

This clonotype was observed a few times. The chain uses TRBV20-1 and TRBJ1-5; D perhaps matches TRBD1 (5 bases). The CDR3 runs to 15 residues. V was clipped by 0 bases and J by 0 bases, with 9 bases between them. The germline CDR1 and CDR2 sequences are DFQATT and SNEGSKA (reference sequence). The CDR3 coding sequence is TGCAGTGCTAGAGACCCAGGGTATAGCAATCAGCCCCAGCATTTT. It codes for CSARDPGYSNQPQHF.

This clonotype was counted only a few times. The chain couples TRBV6-1 to TRBJ1-5; D gene uncertain. V shed 2 bases and J shed 0 bases, with 5 bases lying between them. CDR1 MNHNS and CDR2 SASEGT come from the germline V gene. The CDR3 contains 14 residues. CDR3 DNA: TGTGCCAGCAGTGAACAGTTTAGCAATCAGCCCCAGCATTTT. This sequence encodes CASSEQFSNQPQHF.

Regarding this clonotype: One junction end disagrees with the germline gene, perhaps due to a read error. This rearrangement joins TRBV28 to TRBJ2-7, with a tentative D call TRBD1 (6 bases). The CDR3 runs 14 residues. Looked up from germline, CDR1 is MDHEN and CDR2 is SYDVKM. The CDR3 nucleotides are TGTGCCAACAGTTCTTGGACAGACTCCTACGAGCAGTACTTC. Residues: CANSSWTDSYEQYF.

J is TRBJ2-3 and V is TRBV6-2 or TRBV6-3, with 7 bases fitting TRBD1. The germline V gene encodes CDR1 MNHEY and CDR2 SVGEGT. Trimming cost V 7 bases and J 0 bases; bases outside gene matches: 7. CDR3 length: 15 amino acids. CDR3 nucleotide sequence: TGTGCCAGCACCCTAGAGGGGGCCAGCACAGATACGCAGTATTTT. Translation gives CASTLEGASTDTQYF.

The table lists this clonotype with a few counts. The chain carries TRBV29-1 and TRBJ2-5; 14 bases match TRBD2. Germline V lookup: CDR1 SQVTM, CDR2 ANQGSEA. V dropped 4 bases and J dropped 4; count of bases not matched to a gene: 14. The CDR3 is 18 amino acids. Written as DNA, the CDR3 is TGCAGCGTTGTGACTAGCGGGAGGGCCCAGGGTATCGGAGAGACCCAGTACTTC. It is translated as CSVVTSGRAQGIGETQYF.

CDR3 protein: CASSQVEAGTSNTGELFF. CDR3 DNA: TGTGCCAGCAGCCAAGTTGAAGCGGGGACTTCGAACACCGGGGAGCTGTTTTTT. The chain combines TRBV4-2 with TRBJ2-2, with 7 bases lining up with TRBD2. CDR1 and CDR2 (germline): LGHNA, YNFKEQ. The V segment lost 1 base and the J segment 0 bases; nucleotides outside the gene matches: 8. The length of the CDR3 is 18 residues.

This clonotype was detected a few times. CDR3 sequence: CSARETQETQYF. The CDR3 DNA reads as TGCAGTGCTAGAGAAACCCAAGAGACCCAGTACTTC. The genes are TRBV20-1 and TRBJ2-5; no reliable D call. V lost 0 bases and J 1 base, leaving 3 bases between the germline ends. This CDR3 is 12 amino acids long. Per the germline V gene, CDR1 is DFQATT and CDR2 is SNEGSKA (reference sequence).

The chain uses TRBV7-2 and TRBJ2-1; TRBD2 matches 9 bases. Germline CDR1 and CDR2: SGHTA and FQGNSA. The CDR3 runs 18 residues. Trimming took 1 base from V and 4 from J; bases not matched to a gene: 11. The CDR3 DNA reads TGTGCCAGCAGCTTAGGAATAATAGAGACTAGCGGTTACAATGAGCAGTTCTTC. It translates to CASSLGIIETSGYNEQFF.

V usage is TRBV5-6 and J usage is TRBJ2-1; D is unresolved. V was trimmed by 2 bases and J by 4 bases, leaving 13 bases between them. The length of the CDR3 is 15 residues. Germline CDR1 is SGHDT and CDR2 is YYEEEE. The CDR3 sequence: CASSLLPRPYNEQFF. The DNA for the CDR3 is TGTGCCAGCAGCTTATTGCCGAGACCTTACAATGAGCAGTTCTTC.

This clonotype appeared a few times. V and J are TRBV3-1 and TRBJ1-1; 9 bases map to TRBD1. V gave up 2 bases and J gave up 11 bases; unmatched junction bases: 12. The length of the CDR3 is 15 residues. Germline V gives CDR1 LGHDT, CDR2 YNNKEL (reference sequence). The CDR3 reads CASSQPGTGTDRAFF. CDR3 DNA sequence: TGTGCCAGCAGCCAACCCGGGACAGGGACGGATAGGGCTTTCTTT.

This clonotype appeared a few times. The chain joins TRBV7-9 to TRBJ2-1, with 7 bases matching TRBD2. CDR3 length: 15 amino acids. CDR1 is SEHNR and CDR2 is FQNEAQ in the germline V gene (reference sequence). The ends lost 5 bases at V and 3 bases at J; junction bases unmatched: 7. CDR3 coding DNA: TGTGCCAGCAGCCCACCCGGGGGGAGCTACAATGAGCAGTTCTTC. Protein product: CASSPPGGSYNEQFF.

The chain combines TRBV12-3 or TRBV12-4 with TRBJ2-5, with 12 bases matching TRBD2. The CDR3 is made up of 17 amino acids. The ends lost 3 bases at V and 0 bases at J; junction bases unmatched: 5. The CDR3 nucleotides read TGTGCCAGCAGTTTGGGACTAGCGGGCACGTACCAAGAGACCCAGTACTTC. Amino acid sequence: CASSLGLAGTYQETQYF.

This clonotype was picked up a small number of times. The V call is TRBV15, the J call TRBJ2-1; 7 bases are shared with TRBD2. TRBJ2-7 matches the DNA end more closely, so the J call is doubtful. CDR1 and CDR2 (germline): LNHNV, YYDKDF (reference sequence). There are 15 residues in the CDR3. CDR3 protein: CATSRPLAGAYEQYF. In DNA, the CDR3 is TGTGCCACCAGCAGACCCCTGGCGGGAGCCTACGAGCAGTACTTC.